This entry is about one T cell receptor (beta chain). Its antigen specificity is not known. Base qualities are not at hand, and no much larger clone is one base apart. TCRbeta CDR3 regions were amplified from genomic DNA by means of the immunoSEQ Assay, a bias-controlled multiplex PCR. The authors processed their data as follows. Within the assay, amplification of reference gene primers was used to estimate how many nucleated cells each sample contained. To quantify the absolute abundance of each unique TCRbeta CDR3 rearrangement, sequence reads were collapsed and filtered. For each sample, productive Simpson clonality was calculated as the square root of Simpson's diversity index across productive rearrangements. As stored in TCRdb, this immuneACCESS dataset retains in-frame rearrangements with V and J assigned. A fraction of the clones does not appear; measured against another copy, unresolved V genes explain less than half of the discrepancy, and the remainder lacks a known reason. Clone size and V and J calls were adopted from that table, with D and trimming inferred from the DNA. This sample is represented by about 370,000 clones; around 91% of them were singletons. The top ten clones comprise over 0.95% of the sample.

These data are taken from a study of blood T cell repertoires in COVID-19 (TCRdb year 2020). Notes on the research overall: Collaborator samples came from the United States, Italy and Spain and covered acute and convalescent phases of COVID-19. The prospective study material was composed of cDNA or gDNA derived from T cells, B-cell-depleted T cells, or PBMCs. The dataset comprised deeply sampled blood TCRbeta repertoires from subjects exposed to, actively infected with, or recovered from COVID-19. The repertoires were released in a freely available public database meant as a resource for research on the immune response to SARS-CoV-2. Samples were obtained from the ongoing ImmuneRACE study (first 160 participants) and from over a thousand subjects provided by 6 global collaborators. Nearly every sample came with metadata listing a de-identified subject ID, COVID-19 status, age in years and sex. Where available, HLA class I and class II types were taken from metadata supplied by the sample provider and were not determined by assay-based typing.

Participants in the prospective study were enrolled through a virtual design, were aged roughly 18 to 100 years, and lived in approximately 24 United States geographic areas. Cohort assignment in the prospective study relied on participant-reported clinical history from a screening survey and a study questionnaire. Recovered participants in ImmuneRACE Cohort 3 were defined by two consecutive negative NP/OP PCR tests, clearance by a healthcare professional, or resolution of symptoms. Mobile phlebotomists in the prospective study collected whole blood, serum and a nasopharyngeal or oropharyngeal swab from every participant. Prospective study participants could optionally give additional blood draws and questionnaires over a roughly 2-month period. Before DNA extraction, blood samples from the prospective study were shipped at room temperature or frozen. The full study reports these points: The quantity of clinical and demographic metadata differed by source and by participant and was supplied without curation.

Inclusive of the bounding cysteine and phenylalanine, the CDR3 is 17 residues long. Just CDR3 DNA is preserved here, 51 bases in frame from base 1. V loses 7 bases at its end and J loses 3 bases; junction bases beyond the gene matches: 15. CDR1 and CDR2 are drawn from the germline V gene (reference sequence): WNHNN, SYGVQD. The clonotype originates from a man between 18 and 35 years old who had recovered from COVID-19. The sequenced sample was PBMCs or T cells enriched from blood (not recorded which). The chain employs TRBV10-1 and TRBJ1-3, with 7 bases in between that match TRBD1. The CDR3 reads as follows: CASKEYLTGHSGNTIYF. The DNA sequence follows: TGCGCCAGCAAAGAATACCTGACAGGGCATAGTGGAAACACCATATATTTT.